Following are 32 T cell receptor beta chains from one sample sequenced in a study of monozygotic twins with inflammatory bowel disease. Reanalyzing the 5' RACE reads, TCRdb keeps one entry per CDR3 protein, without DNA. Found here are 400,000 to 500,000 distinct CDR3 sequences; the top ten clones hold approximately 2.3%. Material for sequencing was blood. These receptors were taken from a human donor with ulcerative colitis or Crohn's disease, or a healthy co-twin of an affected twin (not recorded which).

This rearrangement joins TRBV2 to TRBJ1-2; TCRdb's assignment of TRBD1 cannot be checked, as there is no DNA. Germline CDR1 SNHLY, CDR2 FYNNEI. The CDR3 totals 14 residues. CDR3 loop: CASRDRGGNYGYTF.

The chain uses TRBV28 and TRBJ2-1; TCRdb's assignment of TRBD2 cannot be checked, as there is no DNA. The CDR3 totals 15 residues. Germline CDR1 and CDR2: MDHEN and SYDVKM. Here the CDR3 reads CASRTSGGGYNEQFF. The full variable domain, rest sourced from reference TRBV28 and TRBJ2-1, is DVKVTQSSRYLVKRTGEKVFLECVQDMDHENMFWYRQDPGLGLRLIYFSYDVKMKEKGDIPEGYSVSREKKERFSLILESASTNQTSMYLCASRTSGGGYNEQFFGPGTRLTVL.

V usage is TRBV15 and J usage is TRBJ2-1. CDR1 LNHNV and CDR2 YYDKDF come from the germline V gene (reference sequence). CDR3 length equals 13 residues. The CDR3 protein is CATSRDGLNEQFF.

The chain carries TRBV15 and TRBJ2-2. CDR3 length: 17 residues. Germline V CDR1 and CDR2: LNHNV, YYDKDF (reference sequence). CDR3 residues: CATSRDGWRMKSGELFF.

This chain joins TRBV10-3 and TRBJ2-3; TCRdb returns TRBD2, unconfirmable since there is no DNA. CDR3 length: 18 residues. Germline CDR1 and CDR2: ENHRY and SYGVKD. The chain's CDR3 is CAISPVPLGLAVGDTQYF.

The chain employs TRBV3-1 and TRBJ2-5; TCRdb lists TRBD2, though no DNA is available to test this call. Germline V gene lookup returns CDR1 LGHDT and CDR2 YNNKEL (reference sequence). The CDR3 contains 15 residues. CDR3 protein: CASSQGATSGETQYF.

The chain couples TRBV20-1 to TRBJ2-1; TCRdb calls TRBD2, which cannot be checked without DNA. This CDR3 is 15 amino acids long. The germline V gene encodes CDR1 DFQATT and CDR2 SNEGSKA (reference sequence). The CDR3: CSASRTPSSYNEQFF.

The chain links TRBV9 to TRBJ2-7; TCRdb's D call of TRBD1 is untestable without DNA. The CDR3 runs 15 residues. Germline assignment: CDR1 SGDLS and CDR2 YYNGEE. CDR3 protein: CASSVETGSSYEQYF.

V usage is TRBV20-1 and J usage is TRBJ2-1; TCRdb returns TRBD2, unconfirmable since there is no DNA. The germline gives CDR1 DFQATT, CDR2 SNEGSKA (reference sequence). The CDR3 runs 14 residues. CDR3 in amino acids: CSATPPGLAARQFF.

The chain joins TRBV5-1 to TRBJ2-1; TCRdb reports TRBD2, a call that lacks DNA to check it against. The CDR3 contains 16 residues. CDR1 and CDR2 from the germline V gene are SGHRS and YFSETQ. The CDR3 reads CASSFGAGISYNEQFF.

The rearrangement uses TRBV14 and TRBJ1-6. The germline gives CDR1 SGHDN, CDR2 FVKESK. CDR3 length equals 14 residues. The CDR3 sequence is CASSQETQNSPLHF.

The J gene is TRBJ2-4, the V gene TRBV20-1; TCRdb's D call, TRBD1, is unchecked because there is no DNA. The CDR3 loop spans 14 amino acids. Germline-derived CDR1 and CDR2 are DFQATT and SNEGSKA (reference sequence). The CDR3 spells CSARDLPGSGMQYF.

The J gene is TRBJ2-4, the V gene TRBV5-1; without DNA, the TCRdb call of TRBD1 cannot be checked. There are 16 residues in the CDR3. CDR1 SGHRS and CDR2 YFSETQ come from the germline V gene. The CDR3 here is CACSLAGTRGNNIQYF.

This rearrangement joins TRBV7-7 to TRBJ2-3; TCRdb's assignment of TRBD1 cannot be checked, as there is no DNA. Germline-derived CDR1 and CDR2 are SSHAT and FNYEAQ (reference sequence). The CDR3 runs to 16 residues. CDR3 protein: CASSLGPRGTTDTQYF.

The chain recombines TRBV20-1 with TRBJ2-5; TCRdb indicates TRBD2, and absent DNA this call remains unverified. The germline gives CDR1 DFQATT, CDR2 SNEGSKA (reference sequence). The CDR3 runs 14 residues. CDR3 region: CSATPTLVQETQYF.

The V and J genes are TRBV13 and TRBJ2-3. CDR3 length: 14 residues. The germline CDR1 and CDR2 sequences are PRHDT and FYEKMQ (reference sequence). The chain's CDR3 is CASSSTRTTDTQYF.

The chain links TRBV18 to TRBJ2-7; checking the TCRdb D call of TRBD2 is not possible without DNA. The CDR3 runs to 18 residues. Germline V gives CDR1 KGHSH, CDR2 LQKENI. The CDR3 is CASSPLAGTSGDAYEQYF.

The CDR3 sequence is CASSRVGDRYTF. V usage is TRBV5-6 and J usage is TRBJ1-2. Germline V lookup: CDR1 SGHDT, CDR2 YYEEEE. CDR3 length: 12 amino acids. The entire variable domain, with the rest obtained from reference TRBV5-6 and TRBJ1-2, is as follows: DAGVTQSPTHLIKTRGQQVTLRCSPKSGHDTVSWYQQALGQGPQFIFQYYEEEERQRGNFPDRFSGHQFPNYSSELNVNALLLGDSALYLCASSRVGDRYTFGSGTRLTVV.

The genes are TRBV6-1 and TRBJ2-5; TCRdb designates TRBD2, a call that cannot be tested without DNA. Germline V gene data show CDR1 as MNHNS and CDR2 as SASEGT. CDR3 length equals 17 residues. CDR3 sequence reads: CASASGLAGVREETQYF.

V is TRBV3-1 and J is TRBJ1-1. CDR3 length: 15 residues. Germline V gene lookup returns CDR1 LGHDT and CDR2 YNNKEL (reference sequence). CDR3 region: CASSQERQANTEAFF.

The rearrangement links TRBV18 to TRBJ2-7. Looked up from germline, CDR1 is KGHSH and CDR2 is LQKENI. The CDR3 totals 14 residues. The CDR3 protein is CASSPRIGFSEQYF.

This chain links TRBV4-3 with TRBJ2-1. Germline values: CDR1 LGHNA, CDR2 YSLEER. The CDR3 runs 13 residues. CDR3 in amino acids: CASSQDRDNEQFF.

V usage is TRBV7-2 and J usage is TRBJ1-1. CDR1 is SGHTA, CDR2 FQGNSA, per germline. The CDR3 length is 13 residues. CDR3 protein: CASSLSGRGEAFF. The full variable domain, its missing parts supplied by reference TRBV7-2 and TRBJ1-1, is GAGVSQSPSNKVTEKGKDVELRCDPISGHTALYWYRQSLGQGLEFLIYFQGNSAPDKSGLPSDRFSAERTGGSVSTLTIQRTQQEDSAVYLCASSLSGRGEAFFGQGTRLTVV.

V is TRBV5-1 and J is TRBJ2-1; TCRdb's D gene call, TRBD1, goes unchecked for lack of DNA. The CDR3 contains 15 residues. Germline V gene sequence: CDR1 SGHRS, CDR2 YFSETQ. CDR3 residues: CASTTGRPSYNEQFF.

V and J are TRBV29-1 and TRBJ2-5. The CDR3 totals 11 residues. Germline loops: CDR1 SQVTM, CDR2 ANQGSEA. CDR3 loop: CSVLQGETQYF.

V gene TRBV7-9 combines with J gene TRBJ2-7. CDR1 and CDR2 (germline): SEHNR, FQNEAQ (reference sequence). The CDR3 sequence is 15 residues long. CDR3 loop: CASSPSTESSYEQYF. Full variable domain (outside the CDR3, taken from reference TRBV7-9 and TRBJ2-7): DTGVSQNPRHKITKRGQNVTFRCDPISEHNRLYWYRQTLGQGPEFLTYFQNEAQLEKSRLLSDRFSAERPKGSFSTLEIQRTEQGDSAMYLCASSPSTESSYEQYFGPGTRLTVT.

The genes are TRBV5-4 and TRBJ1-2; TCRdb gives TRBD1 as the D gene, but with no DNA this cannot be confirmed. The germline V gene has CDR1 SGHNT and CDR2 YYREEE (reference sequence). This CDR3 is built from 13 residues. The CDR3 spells CASSKGRVYGYTF. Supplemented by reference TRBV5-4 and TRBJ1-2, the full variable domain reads ETGVTQSPTHLIKTRGQQVTLRCSSQSGHNTVSWYQQALGQGPQFIFQYYREEENGRGNFPPRFSGLQFPNYSSELNVNALELDDSALYLCASSKGRVYGYTFGSGTRLTVV.

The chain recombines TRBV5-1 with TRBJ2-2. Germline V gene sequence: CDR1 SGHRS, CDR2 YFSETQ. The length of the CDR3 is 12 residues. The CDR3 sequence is CASSLEGGELFF.

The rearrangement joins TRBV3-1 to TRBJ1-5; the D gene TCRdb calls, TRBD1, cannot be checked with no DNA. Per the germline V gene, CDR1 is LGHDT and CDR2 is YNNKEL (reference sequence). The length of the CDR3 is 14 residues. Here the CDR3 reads CASSQGMGEQPQHF.

The CDR3 loop reads CASSQDLGGPEQFF. The V and J genes are TRBV14 and TRBJ2-1; the D call of TRBD1 rests on TCRdb alone, since no DNA is present to check it. The germline V gene has CDR1 SGHDN and CDR2 FVKESK. This CDR3 contains 14 residues.

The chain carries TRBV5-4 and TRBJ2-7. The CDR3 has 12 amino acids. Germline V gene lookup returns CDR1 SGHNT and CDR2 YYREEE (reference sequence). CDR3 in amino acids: CASSLDSFEQYF.

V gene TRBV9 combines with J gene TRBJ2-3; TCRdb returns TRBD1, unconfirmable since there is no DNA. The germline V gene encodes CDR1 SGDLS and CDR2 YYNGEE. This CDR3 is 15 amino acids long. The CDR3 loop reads CASSALGTGEGTQYF.